These 24 T cell receptor beta chains share one sample of origin, sequenced in a study of PD-L1 blockade in urothelial cancer. Some clones are missing from TCRdb's copy, which holds only in-frame ones; the method was immunoSEQ multiplex PCR. Of 70,000 to 75,000 clones in the sample, roughly 84% were seen once. Time point given: pretreatment peripheral blood. The sequencing used PBMCs, collected around atezolizumab (anti-PD-L1) treatment. The receptors were sampled from a woman in her 70s with urothelial cancer.

The V gene is TRBV28, the J gene TRBJ2-4; TRBD1 matches 9 bases. The J segment lost 7 bases and the V segment lost 6 bases, leaving 13 bases of the junction unmatched. Looked up from germline, CDR1 is MDHEN and CDR2 is SYDVKM. CDR3 length: 16 residues. The CDR3 sequence: CASSLPGTGPRNIQYF. The CDR3, as DNA: TGTGCCAGCAGCCTTCCCGGGACAGGGCCAAGGAACATTCAGTACTTC.

V is TRBV28 and J is TRBJ2-7, with D maybe TRBD1 (6 bases). V was shortened by 5 bases and J by 5 bases, with 19 bases between the two germline ends. CDR1 and CDR2 (germline): MDHEN, SYDVKM. This CDR3 contains 15 residues. This CDR3 reads CASSQTGHPTDEQYF. In DNA form, the CDR3 reads TGTGCCAGCAGTCAGACAGGACACCCAACTGACGAGCAGTACTTC.

J is TRBJ2-1 and V is TRBV5-1; D unclear. This CDR3 has 14 amino acids. The V end was cut by 0 bases, the J end by 6 bases, with 10 bases between. Germline CDR1 SGHRS, CDR2 YFSETQ. CDR3 amino acids: CASSLAGVPNEQFF. The CDR3 DNA reads as TGCGCCAGCAGCTTGGCTGGAGTTCCCAATGAGCAGTTCTTC.

The V and J genes are TRBV6-6 and TRBJ2-1; tentatively, D is TRBD2 (6 bases). The CDR3 is 13 amino acids. Trimming stripped 4 bases from V and 8 bases from J, with 12 bases between. CDR1 MNHNY and CDR2 SVGAGI come from the germline V gene (reference sequence). The CDR3 here is CASSFSGTHEQFF. The DNA of the CDR3 is TGTGCCAGCAGTTTCTCCGGGACTCATGAGCAGTTCTTC.

This chain joins TRBV28 and TRBJ2-7, with D possibly being TRBD2 (6 bases). The germline V and J ends were trimmed by 2 bases and 4 bases, with 9 bases remaining between them. The germline gives CDR1 MDHEN, CDR2 SYDVKM. This CDR3 contains 13 residues. Here the CDR3 reads CASSLKGRYEQYF. The DNA for the CDR3 is TGTGCCAGCAGTTTAAAGGGGAGGTACGAGCAGTACTTC.

The rearrangement joins TRBV5-1 to TRBJ2-3, with a weak D call TRBD1 (6 bases). From germline, CDR1 is SGHRS and CDR2 YFSETQ. The CDR3 has 14 amino acids. The germline V and J ends were trimmed by 0 bases and 5 bases, with 10 bases remaining between them. CDR3 DNA sequence: TGCGCCAGCAGCTTGGGACAGGTGGAAGATACGCAGTATTTT. Translating it yields CASSLGQVEDTQYF. The full variable domain, its missing parts supplied by reference TRBV5-1 and TRBJ2-3, is KAGVTQTPRYLIKTRGQQVTLSCSPISGHRSVSWYQQTPGQGLQFLFEYFSETQRNKGNFPGRFSGRQFSNSRSEMNVSTLELGDSALYLCASSLGQVEDTQYFGPGTRLTVL.

The chain combines TRBV19 with TRBJ1-5, with 8 bases fitting TRBD1. Germline CDR1 LNHDA, CDR2 SQIVND (reference sequence). There are 15 residues in the CDR3. V dropped 7 bases and J dropped 0; count of bases not matched to a gene: 5. The CDR3 sequence: CASTVQGVSNQPQHF. The CDR3, as DNA: TGTGCCAGTACTGTACAGGGGGTTAGCAATCAGCCCCAGCATTTT.

The J gene is TRBJ2-1, the V gene TRBV4-1, with TRBD2 matching over 8 bases. V shed 1 base, J shed 7 bases, and the junction held 9 bases outside the gene matches. This CDR3 has 16 residues. Germline assignment: CDR1 MGHRA and CDR2 YSYEKL. This CDR3 is CASSQARAGGGNEQFF. Here the CDR3 DNA reads TGCGCCAGCAGCCAAGCTAGGGCGGGGGGCGGTAATGAGCAGTTCTTC.

CDR3 amino acids: CASSYWGAGGSLLSVGANVLTF. The DNA for the CDR3 is TGTGCCAGCAGTTACTGGGGGGCAGGGGGCTCATTACTATCAGTTGGGGCCAACGTCCTGACTTTC. The chain has TRBV27 and TRBJ2-6, with 8 bases identical to TRBD1. V lost 4 bases, J lost 3 bases, and 23 bases stayed unmatched. The germline V gene has CDR1 MNHEY and CDR2 SMNVEV (reference sequence). This CDR3 has 22 residues.

This clone appeared once. The V gene is TRBV6-1, the J gene TRBJ2-1; 10 bases are shared with TRBD2. Germline V CDR1 and CDR2: MNHNS, SASEGT. This CDR3 has 16 amino acids. J lost 4 bases, V lost 1 base, and 4 bases had no gene match. This CDR3 is CASSEGPAGGYNEQFF. The DNA for the CDR3 is TGTGCCAGCAGTGAAGGGCCAGCGGGAGGGTACAATGAGCAGTTCTTC.

The chain links TRBV7-7 to TRBJ2-2; 9 bases are a match to TRBD1. Germline V lookup: CDR1 SSHAT, CDR2 FNYEAQ (reference sequence). This CDR3 region has 16 residues. Trimming at V came to 5 bases and at J to 6 bases, leaving 10 bases not matched to a gene. CDR3 in amino acids: CASSPRQGVDPGELFF. CDR3 DNA: TGTGCCAGCAGCCCCCGACAGGGGGTTGATCCCGGGGAGCTGTTTTTT.

This clone was detected only once. The chain has TRBV11-2 and TRBJ2-7; 14 bases fit TRBD2. The germline gives CDR1 SGHAT, CDR2 FQNNGV. V gave up 4 bases and J gave up 2 bases; unmatched junction bases: 13. The CDR3 is made up of 19 amino acids. CDR3 in amino acids: CASSYISSGLAGGTYEQYF. DNA of the CDR3: TGTGCCAGCAGCTACATCTCATCCGGACTAGCGGGAGGCACCTACGAGCAGTACTTC.

This chain uses TRBV18 with TRBJ2-1; TRBD2 matches 12 bases. Germline V gene lookup returns CDR1 KGHSH and CDR2 LQKENI. This CDR3 region has 15 residues. Trimming at V came to 6 bases and at J to 7 bases, leaving 7 bases not matched to a gene. This CDR3 is CASSETSGSWNEQFF. DNA for the CDR3: TGTGCCAGCTCGGAGACTAGCGGGAGCTGGAATGAGCAGTTCTTC.

The V and J genes are TRBV30 and TRBJ2-5; D assignment may be TRBD1 or TRBD2 (5 bases each). The DNA end is more similar to TRBJ2-7, so the J call may be wrong. The germline V gene has CDR1 GTSNPN and CDR2 SVGIG (reference sequence). This CDR3 has 13 residues. Written as DNA, the CDR3 is TGTGCCTGGAGTGCCGGGTTTGGGGGCGAGCAGTACTTC. Amino acids: CAWSAGFGGEQYF.

This clone was counted only a few times. The chain links TRBV30 to TRBJ2-2; D not certain. The CDR3 extends over 16 amino acids. V lost 2 bases and J 1 base, leaving 14 bases between the germline ends. In germline, CDR1 is GTSNPN, CDR2 SVGIG (reference sequence). Here the CDR3 DNA reads TGTGCCTGGAGTAAATCGAGACAACTGAACACCGGGGAGCTGTTTTTT. This gives the protein CAWSKSRQLNTGELFF.

V and J are TRBV2 and TRBJ2-1, with D possibly TRBD1 on 6 matching bases. V was clipped by 7 bases and J by 1 base, with 14 bases between them. Looked up from germline, CDR1 is SNHLY and CDR2 is FYNNEI. The length of the CDR3 is 15 residues. CDR3 in DNA: TGTGCCAGCACTCCCAGGGGTAATTCCTACAATGAGCAGTTCTTC. It specifies CASTPRGNSYNEQFF. Full variable domain (remainder filled in from reference TRBV2 and TRBJ2-1): EPEVTQTPSHQVTQMGQEVILRCVPISNHLYFYWYRQILGQKVEFLVSFYNNEISEKSEIFDDQFSVERPDGSNFTLKIRSTKLEDSAMYFCASTPRGNSYNEQFFGPGTRLTVL.

The chain is built from TRBV7-2 and TRBJ2-1; 9 bases agree with TRBD2. Germline V CDR1 and CDR2: SGHTA, FQGNSA. CDR3 length equals 18 residues. The V segment lost 0 bases and the J segment 3 bases; nucleotides outside the gene matches: 9. The CDR3 nucleotides read TGTGCCAGCAGCTTAGCGCCGGGTATAGCGGGGGTCTACAATGAGCAGTTCTTC. Its protein is CASSLAPGIAGVYNEQFF.

This sequence joins TRBV27 and TRBJ2-7; TRBD1 is a possible D gene (5 bases). Between the trimmed V and J ends, which lost 5 bases and 3 bases, there was a span of 14 bases. CDR3 length: 14 amino acids. The germline CDR1 and CDR2 sequences are MNHEY and SMNVEV (reference sequence). The CDR3 region is CASSQTFDSYEQYF. The CDR3 region has the DNA TGTGCCAGCAGTCAAACCTTCGACAGCTACGAGCAGTACTTC.

This chain uses TRBV5-4 with TRBJ1-1; 7 nucleotides agree with TRBD1. The germline V gene encodes CDR1 SGHNT and CDR2 YYREEE (reference sequence). V trimming: 5 bases; J trimming: 1 base; junction bases outside the gene matches: 8. CDR3 length: 15 residues. The CDR3 DNA follows: TGTGCCAGCAGGTTTATTCAGGGGGGGAACACTGAAGCTTTCTTT. It yields the protein CASRFIQGGNTEAFF. The full variable domain, with the rest looked up from reference TRBV5-4 and TRBJ1-1, is ETGVTQSPTHLIKTRGQQVTLRCSSQSGHNTVSWYQQALGQGPQFIFQYYREEENGRGNFPPRFSGLQFPNYSSELNVNALELDDSALYLCASRFIQGGNTEAFFGQGTRLTVV.

The chain has TRBV7-3 and TRBJ2-2; 11 nucleotides match TRBD2. V was clipped by 5 bases and J by 7 bases; unmatched bases: 3. Germline CDR1 is SGHTA and CDR2 is FQGTGA. This CDR3 contains 14 residues. The CDR3 sequence: CASSILAGVGELFF. DNA for the CDR3: TGTGCCAGCAGCATACTAGCGGGAGTCGGGGAGCTGTTTTTT. Variable domain in full (rest from reference TRBV7-3 and TRBJ2-2): GAGVSQTPSNKVTEKGKYVELRCDPISGHTALYWYRQSLGQGPEFLIYFQGTGAADDSGLPNDRFFAVRPEGSVSTLKIQRTERGDSAVYLCASSILAGVGELFFGEGSRLTVL.

Of note for this clone: Different DNA sequences within this sample yield the same CDR3. The genes are TRBV2 and TRBJ2-7; D might be TRBD1 (5 bases). Looked up from germline, CDR1 is SNHLY and CDR2 is FYNNEI. This CDR3 contains 14 residues. Trimming stripped 5 bases from V and 0 bases from J, with 11 bases between. For the CDR3, the DNA is TGTGCCAGCAGTCGCAGGGTTGGCTCCTACGAGCAGTACTTC. Residues: CASSRRVGSYEQYF.

This chain uses TRBV18 with TRBJ2-1; D not resolved. The CDR3 totals 14 residues. The V and J ends lost 2 bases and 4 bases respectively, with 9 bases between them. Germline lookup yields CDR1 KGHSH and CDR2 LQKENI. The CDR3 reads CASSPEIDYNEQFF. The CDR3 DNA is TGTGCCAGCTCACCAGAGATAGATTACAATGAGCAGTTCTTC.

The V gene is TRBV7-7, the J gene TRBJ1-4; D possibly corresponds to TRBD1 (5 bases). The CDR3 sequence is 19 residues long. Per germline, CDR1 SSHAT and CDR2 FNYEAQ (reference sequence). V gave up 3 bases and J gave up 3 bases, with 23 bases separating them. CDR3 sequence: CASSLAIRVGSRPNEKLFF. Written as DNA, the CDR3 is TGTGCCAGCAGCTTGGCTATCAGGGTCGGCTCTCGTCCTAATGAAAAACTGTTTTTT.

The chain employs TRBV27 and TRBJ2-1; a possible D gene is TRBD2 (6 bases). The CDR3 is 13 amino acids. V lost 2 bases, J lost 10 bases, and 12 bases lay in between. The germline gives CDR1 MNHEY, CDR2 SMNVEV (reference sequence). The CDR3 DNA is TGTGCCAGCAGTTTAACCGGGAGCGGCGAGCAGTTCTTC. This gives the protein CASSLTGSGEQFF.